These 26 T cell receptor beta chains share one sample of origin, sequenced in a study of T-cell reconstitution after alpha-beta-depleted transplantation in children. Unique molecular identifiers were incorporated during preparation of the TCRbeta library. TCRdb processed the PCR reads anew with MiXCR; each CDR3 protein has one entry. The table has 500,000 to 600,000 distinct CDR3 sequences, 27% seen once. This specimen consisted of PBMCs, obtained before TCRalphabeta/CD19-depleted stem cell transplant. These receptors were collected from a boy under three years old with Wiskott-Aldrich syndrome, due to receive a stem cell transplant.

The table lists this clonotype with a few counts. The gene calls are TRBV5-1 and TRBJ2-1, with D unresolved. CDR1 and CDR2 (germline): SGHRS, YFSETQ. The CDR3 sequence is 14 residues long. The ends were cut back, 0 bases at V and 6 bases at J, with 10 bases in the middle. The CDR3 loop reads CASSLGGTGNEQFF. The CDR3 coding sequence is TGCGCCAGCAGCTTGGGTGGTACGGGCAATGAGCAGTTCTTC.

This clonotype was seen a few times. The CDR3 spells CASSLENTITYEQYF. Here the CDR3 DNA reads TGTGCCAGCAGCTTAGAGAACACCATAACCTACGAGCAGTACTTC. This chain connects TRBV7-9 to TRBJ2-7; no clear D. V was clipped by 1 base and J by 2 bases, with 12 bases between them. Germline CDR1 reads SEHNR; CDR2 reads FQNEAQ (reference sequence). The length of the CDR3 is 15 residues.

CDR3 amino acids: CASGGAGTADTQYF. The CDR3 bases are TGTGCCAGCGGGGGGGCAGGAACGGCAGATACGCAGTATTTT. The gene calls are TRBV6-1 and TRBJ2-3; TRBD2 might be the D (7 bases). The ends were cut back, 8 bases at V and 4 bases at J, with 16 bases in the middle. Germline values: CDR1 MNHNS, CDR2 SASEGT. The CDR3 loop spans 14 amino acids.

This clonotype was found a few times. This chain links TRBV5-1 with TRBJ2-7; perhaps TRBD1 as D (5 bases). This CDR3 has 14 amino acids. Germline loops: CDR1 SGHRS, CDR2 YFSETQ. Trimming shortened V by 1 base and J by 5 bases, and 13 bases separated the two germline ends. The CDR3 is CASSLQGPRDEQYF. Written as DNA, the CDR3 is TGCGCCAGCAGCTTGCAGGGCCCCAGGGACGAGCAGTACTTC.

The CDR3 DNA is TGTGCCACCAGCAGCGAAGGGGGGGGTGAGCAGTTCTTC. It is translated as CATSSEGGGEQFF. The chain is built from TRBV15 and TRBJ2-1, with a weak D call TRBD2 (7 bases). The germline V and J ends were trimmed by 3 bases and 9 bases, with 12 bases remaining between them. The CDR3 totals 13 residues. Germline V gives CDR1 LNHNV, CDR2 YYDKDF (reference sequence).

This clonotype was counted only a few times. The gene calls are TRBV12-3 or TRBV12-4 and TRBJ2-1, with 10 bases fitting TRBD2. The ends lost 3 bases at V and 9 bases at J; junction bases unmatched: 8. The CDR3 is 15 amino acids. The CDR3, as DNA: TGTGCCAGCAGTTTTGATGCTAGCGGGAGCGCTGAGCAGTTCTTC. Protein product: CASSFDASGSAEQFF.

V and J are TRBV30 and TRBJ2-1; D unclear. The CDR3 is made up of 13 amino acids. The germline V gene encodes CDR1 GTSNPN and CDR2 SVGIG (reference sequence). V was trimmed by 0 bases and J by 5 bases, leaving 8 bases between them. CDR3 in DNA: TGTGCCTGGAGTGTCCGGCGAGACAATGAGCAGTTCTTC. The encoded protein is CAWSVRRDNEQFF.

In its sample, this clonotype was seen a few times. This chain connects TRBV7-2 to TRBJ1-1, with 7 bases matching TRBD1. The V segment lost 2 bases and the J segment 11 bases; nucleotides outside the gene matches: 11. Germline lookup yields CDR1 SGHTA and CDR2 FQGNSA. This CDR3 comprises 14 residues. In DNA, the CDR3 is TGTGCCAGCAGCTTAAAAGGGGACAGCCTGGCGGCTTTCTTT. It yields the protein CASSLKGDSLAAFF.

This clonotype showed up just a few times. The chain couples TRBV28 to TRBJ2-7; D may be TRBD1 (6 bases). CDR1 is MDHEN and CDR2 is SYDVKM in the germline V gene. Trimming left V 5 bases short and J 4 bases short, with 9 bases between. This CDR3 is 12 amino acids long. In DNA, the CDR3 is TGTGCCAGCAGTATAGGGGGTTACGAGCAGTACTTC. Amino acids: CASSIGGYEQYF.

The chain couples TRBV18 to TRBJ2-5; D assignment may be TRBD1 or TRBD2 (5 bases each). CDR1 KGHSH and CDR2 LQKENI come from the germline V gene. The CDR3 has 14 residues. The V gene lost 0 bases and the J gene lost 6 bases, with 11 bases spanning the gap. CDR3 sequence: CASSPPFGAQTQYF. For the CDR3, the DNA is TGTGCCAGCTCACCACCTTTCGGGGCGCAGACCCAGTACTTC.

This clonotype showed up just a few times. V and J are TRBV5-1 and TRBJ1-5; TRBD1 matches at 10 bases. The germline V gene encodes CDR1 SGHRS and CDR2 YFSETQ. The V and J ends lost 4 bases and 6 bases, in that order; junction bases with no gene match: 7. CDR3 size: 15 residues. CDR3 DNA sequence: TGCGCCAGCAGCACGACAGGGGGCGGGAGTCAGCCCCAGCATTTT. Translated, it gives CASSTTGGGSQPQHF.

The chain employs TRBV27 and TRBJ2-1; D may correspond to TRBD1 or TRBD2 (5 bases each). V shed 5 bases and J shed 2 bases, with 19 bases lying between them. The CDR3 consists of 17 residues. In germline, CDR1 is MNHEY, CDR2 SMNVEV (reference sequence). The DNA for the CDR3 is TGTGCCAGCAGTCCCGATTCTTTGGTGGGGGCCTACAATGAGCAGTTCTTC. It specifies CASSPDSLVGAYNEQFF.

The chain couples TRBV6-5 to TRBJ1-2; no clear D gene. V gave up 2 bases and J gave up 3 bases, with 13 bases separating them. Germline V gene lookup returns CDR1 MNHEY and CDR2 SVGAGI. The CDR3 has 15 residues. CDR3 nucleotides: TGTGCCAGCAGTTACCTGGTCAGAGAAGACTATGGCTACACCTTC. It is translated as CASSYLVREDYGYTF.

The chain is built from TRBV10-3 and TRBJ2-1; 13 nucleotides align to TRBD2. The CDR3 has 18 residues. From germline, CDR1 is ENHRY and CDR2 SYGVKD. The trim removed 3 bases at V and 6 bases at J, leaving 11 bases unmatched. CDR3 in DNA: TGTGCCATCAGTGATTACGGACTAGCGGGGGTGAAGCCCAATGAGCAGTTCTTC. Encoded protein: CAISDYGLAGVKPNEQFF.

The chain couples TRBV5-1 to TRBJ1-4, with 8 bases identical to TRBD1. Looked up from germline, CDR1 is SGHRS and CDR2 is YFSETQ. V lost 4 bases, J lost 13 bases, and 9 bases stayed unmatched. CDR3 length equals 13 residues. The chain's CDR3 is CASSKGQADGLFF. The CDR3 nucleotides are TGCGCCAGCAGCAAGGGACAGGCAGACGGACTGTTTTTT.

This clonotype was found a few times. The chain couples TRBV11-2 to TRBJ2-1; 13 bases match TRBD2. Germline V gene sequence: CDR1 SGHAT, CDR2 FQNNGV. The CDR3 is 15 residues long. V was clipped by 0 bases and J by 9 bases; unmatched bases: 2. The CDR3 spells CASSLETSGRFEQFF. In DNA form, the CDR3 reads TGTGCCAGCAGCTTAGAGACTAGCGGGAGGTTTGAGCAGTTCTTC.

This clonotype was seen a handful of times. The rearrangement links TRBV5-1 to TRBJ2-7; D may be TRBD2 (6 bases). V shed 4 bases and J shed 5 bases, with 19 bases lying between them. The V gene's germline CDR1 is SGHRS and CDR2 YFSETQ. The CDR3 totals 15 residues. CDR3 nucleotide sequence: TGCGCCAGCAGCCCCGGGGACTCAAGGACCCACGAGCAGTACTTC. Translating gives CASSPGDSRTHEQYF.

The V gene is TRBV5-5, the J gene TRBJ2-7; TRBD2 matches 7 bases. Per germline, CDR1 SGHKS and CDR2 YYEKEE (reference sequence). CDR3 length: 12 amino acids. V trimming: 6 bases; J trimming: 6 bases; junction bases outside the gene matches: 6. CDR3 loop: CASNPPGGEQYF. The DNA of the CDR3 is TGTGCCAGCAATCCGCCGGGAGGCGAGCAGTACTTC.

A few counts support this clonotype. V usage is TRBV10-3 and J usage is TRBJ2-7, with D tentatively TRBD2 (6 bases). Germline CDR1 reads ENHRY; CDR2 reads SYGVKD. Trimming cost V 3 bases and J 3 bases, with 12 bases left between them. CDR3 length equals 14 residues. The CDR3 DNA reads TGTGCCATCAGTGACCGAGGAGGGCTCTACGAGCAGTACTTC. It translates to CAISDRGGLYEQYF.

This sequence joins TRBV28 and TRBJ2-7; TRBD2 matches 8 bases. The J segment lost 7 bases and the V segment lost 2 bases, leaving 7 bases of the junction unmatched. The germline gives CDR1 MDHEN, CDR2 SYDVKM. This CDR3 contains 14 residues. The CDR3 reads CASSLRRGASEQYF. CDR3 coding DNA: TGTGCCAGCAGTTTACGGCGGGGGGCTAGTGAGCAGTACTTC.

This clonotype was seen only a few times. V usage is TRBV10-3 and J usage is TRBJ1-1; no reliable D call. This CDR3 spans 14 amino acids. The germline gives CDR1 ENHRY, CDR2 SYGVKD. The V and J ends lost 1 base and 1 base respectively, with 7 bases between them. The CDR3 coding sequence is TGTGCCATCAGTGAGTACCCGGCGAACACTGAAGCTTTCTTT. Translating gives CAISEYPANTEAFF.

The rearrangement uses TRBV12-3 or TRBV12-4 and TRBJ2-6; D uncertain. Trimming cost V 7 bases and J 1 base, with 5 bases left between them. This CDR3 is built from 13 residues. The CDR3 region has the DNA TGTGCCAGCATTGGATCTGGGGCCAACGTCCTGACTTTC. Protein: CASIGSGANVLTF.

The V and J genes are TRBV12-3 or TRBV12-4 and TRBJ1-2; 7 nucleotides agree with TRBD1. The junction had 10 bases not matched to a gene; V was cut back by 2 bases and J by 4 bases. The CDR3 loop spans 16 amino acids. CDR3 sequence: CASSLFGTVDSYGYTF. The CDR3 DNA sequence: TGTGCCAGCAGTTTATTTGGGACAGTGGACTCCTATGGCTACACCTTC.

The chain carries TRBV25-1 and TRBJ2-6, with 8 bases lining up with TRBD2. V dropped 0 bases and J dropped 2; count of bases not matched to a gene: 3. The CDR3 extends over 17 amino acids. Germline CDR1 MGHDK, CDR2 SYGVNS. CDR3 protein: CASSEYQRETGANVLTF. The CDR3 DNA sequence: TGTGCCAGCAGTGAATACCAGCGGGAGACTGGGGCCAACGTCCTGACTTTC.

This clonotype was detected a few times. This CDR3 is CSAPGSNYGYTF. In nucleotides, the CDR3 is TGCAGTGCTCCGGGCTCTAACTATGGCTACACCTTC. The rearrangement links TRBV20-1 to TRBJ1-2; D ambiguous. CDR3 length: 12 amino acids. The germline gives CDR1 DFQATT, CDR2 SNEGSKA (reference sequence). V was clipped by 5 bases and J by 0 bases, with 7 bases between them.

The sample holds a few counts of this clonotype. This chain links TRBV30 with TRBJ1-2; maybe TRBD1 (5 bases). V shed 2 bases and J shed 7 bases, with 11 bases lying between them. The CDR3 contains 12 residues. The germline V gene encodes CDR1 GTSNPN and CDR2 SVGIG (reference sequence). The CDR3 spells CAWSPGAVGYTF. The CDR3 DNA reads as TGTGCCTGGAGTCCCGGGGCTGTTGGCTACACCTTC.